Following are 19 T cell receptor beta chains from one sample sequenced in a study of CD8+CD57+ T cells in acquired aplastic anemia. The template used for profiling TCR beta VDJ and CDR3 was genomic DNA. TCRdb recomputed calls from the reads with MiXCR, one row per CDR3 protein. The table includes about 220,000 distinct CDR3 sequences, roughly 33% detected once. Sample: sorted CD4+, CD8+, or CD8+CD57+ T cells (not recorded which) from PBMCs. These receptors came from a human donor in good health, serving as a control.

This clonotype was observed a handful of times. A much larger clone differs by one base, so this may be a read error. The chain couples TRBV2 to TRBJ2-7, with 9 bases that match TRBD1. The CDR3 covers 14 residues. Germline CDR1 SNHLY, CDR2 FYNNEI. The CDR3 sequence: CAGRSTGGGYEQYF. The CDR3 DNA reads as TGTGCCGGCAGGTCGACAGGGGGGGGTTACGAGCAGTACTTC. Filled out from reference TRBV2 and TRBJ2-7, the complete variable domain reads EPEVTQTPSHQVTQMGQEVILRCVPISNHLYFYWYRQILGQKVEFLVSFYNNEISEKSEIFDDQFSVERPDGSNFTLKIRSTKLEDSAMYFCAGRSTGGGYEQYFGPGTRLTVT.

In its sample, this clonotype was seen many times. The gene calls are TRBV27 and TRBJ1-6, with D maybe TRBD1 (5 bases). The germline V gene encodes CDR1 MNHEY and CDR2 SMNVEV (reference sequence). Trimming took off 6 bases at V and 9 bases at J, with 21 bases between the two ends. This CDR3 spans 16 amino acids. The CDR3 sequence is CASSLSEGGGTSPLHF. CDR3 nucleotide sequence: TGTGCCAGCAGCTTGTCGGAGGGCGGGGGTACTTCACCCCTCCACTTT.

This clonotype was counted between two and nine times. This chain joins TRBV5-8 and TRBJ2-7; 7 bases are shared with TRBD2. The germline CDR1 and CDR2 sequences are SGHTS and YDEGEE. The CDR3 has 15 amino acids. Germline trimming cut 4 bases from V and 4 bases from J; bases unmatched to any gene: 11. CDR3 loop: CASSPLAGVGYEQYF. CDR3 DNA: TGTGCCAGCAGCCCCCTGGCGGGAGTGGGGTACGAGCAGTACTTC.

A few counts support this clonotype. This rearrangement joins TRBV27 to TRBJ2-3; D may be TRBD2 (5 bases). This CDR3 spans 17 amino acids. The germline gives CDR1 MNHEY, CDR2 SMNVEV (reference sequence). The ends were cut back, 6 bases at V and 0 bases at J, with 19 bases in the middle. The CDR3 sequence is CASSRWTAGLSTDTQYF. The CDR3 DNA reads as TGTGCCAGCAGCCGATGGACGGCAGGACTTAGCACAGATACGCAGTATTTT.

This clonotype was detected only a few times. The chain combines TRBV12-3 or TRBV12-4 with TRBJ2-1; 9 bases fit TRBD1. V lost 7 bases and J lost 9; bases outside the gene matches: 10. The CDR3 is 14 amino acids. The CDR3 is CASNTGTGNTEQFF. In nucleotides, the CDR3 is TGTGCCAGCAATACCGGGACAGGGAACACTGAGCAGTTCTTC.

In its sample, this clonotype was seen many times. V and J are TRBV7-9 and TRBJ2-5; 7 bases align to TRBD1. This CDR3 is built from 15 residues. J lost 6 bases, V lost 5 bases, and 12 bases had no gene match. The V gene's germline CDR1 is SEHNR and CDR2 FQNEAQ (reference sequence). CDR3 sequence (DNA): TGTGCCAGCAGCCACGAATGGACAGGTCCCCAGACCCAGTACTTC. It translates to CASSHEWTGPQTQYF. Full variable domain (missing parts from reference TRBV7-9 and TRBJ2-5): DTGVSQNPRHKITKRGQNVTFRCDPISEHNRLYWYRQTLGQGPEFLTYFQNEAQLEKSRLLSDRFSAERPKGSFSTLEIQRTEQGDSAMYLCASSHEWTGPQTQYFGPGTRLLVL.

The chain employs TRBV29-1 and TRBJ2-2, with 8 bases matching TRBD1. V lost 6 bases, J lost 5 bases, and 11 bases stayed unmatched. The CDR3 spans 15 residues. Germline V gene data show CDR1 as SQVTM and CDR2 as ANQGSEA. The CDR3 region is CSVHGQGPGTGELFF. The CDR3 region has the DNA TGCAGCGTCCACGGACAGGGTCCTGGGACCGGGGAGCTGTTTTTT.

Notes on this clonotype: A clone one base away is much larger, so this may be a read error. CDR3 nucleotide sequence: TGTGCCAGCAGCTTGGACAGGGGCCCTGGGGGCAACGTCCTGACTTTC. Its translation: CASSLDRGPGGNVLTF. The rearrangement uses TRBV11-2 and TRBJ2-6; 9 positions agree with TRBD1. Germline CDR1 is SGHAT and CDR2 is FQNNGV. The CDR3 contains 16 residues.

This clonotype has a count of ten or more. This chain uses TRBV20-1 with TRBJ1-2; D uncertain. V lost 1 base, J lost 5 bases, and 11 bases lay in between. There are 13 residues in the CDR3. The germline V gene encodes CDR1 DFQATT and CDR2 SNEGSKA (reference sequence). The CDR3, as DNA: TGCAGTGCTAGAGGGTGGCTGGAATATGGCTACACCTTC. Encoded protein: CSARGWLEYGYTF.

This clonotype has at least ten counts. This sequence joins TRBV19 and TRBJ2-2; 11 nucleotides line up with TRBD1. The length of the CDR3 is 13 residues. V dropped 8 bases and J dropped 5; count of bases not matched to a gene: 1. Germline V CDR1 and CDR2: LNHDA, SQIVND (reference sequence). The CDR3 is CASRDRGTGELFF. The DNA of the CDR3 is TGTGCCAGTCGGGACAGGGGGACCGGGGAGCTGTTTTTT.

The chain recombines TRBV4-2 with TRBJ1-2; 7 bases agree with TRBD1. The CDR3 consists of 20 residues. CDR1 LGHNA and CDR2 YNFKEQ come from the germline V gene. Unmatched junction bases numbered 25, after V lost 1 base and J lost 8 bases. DNA for the CDR3: TGTGCCAGCAGCCAAGGTTTAATTCGGTCGACAGGGAAGTATTGGTGGGGCTACACCTTC. It is translated as CASSQGLIRSTGKYWWGYTF.

In regard to this clonotype: The junction departs from germline at one end; a sequencing error may be responsible. The chain has TRBV10-3 and TRBJ1-2; tentatively, D is TRBD1 (5 bases). The CDR3 has 11 residues. Germline loops: CDR1 ENHRY, CDR2 SYGVKD. The CDR3 DNA sequence: TGTGCCATCGGGGCAGCCCATGGCTACGCCTTC. It is translated as CAIGAAHGYAF.

With regard to this clonotype: Germline is not matched at one junction end, which may reflect a read error. The rearrangement uses TRBV9 and TRBJ1-6, with D possibly being TRBD1 (6 bases). Germline loops: CDR1 SGDLS, CDR2 YYNGEE. This CDR3 has 15 amino acids. The CDR3 loop is CASSVTGNSNSPPHF. The CDR3 DNA reads TGTGCCAGCAGCGTGACAGGAAATAGTAATTCACCCCCCCACTTT.

Concerning this clonotype: A much bigger clone sits one base away, suggesting this may be a read error. The chain uses TRBV19 and TRBJ2-7, with D tentatively TRBD1 (6 bases). The CDR3 is made up of 15 amino acids. CDR1 is LNHDA and CDR2 is SQIVND in the germline V gene (reference sequence). The CDR3 protein is CASSILWGPDYERYF. The CDR3 DNA reads TGTGCCAGTAGTATTCTGTGGGGGCCCGACTACGAGCGGTACTTC. Based on the CDR3 plus reference TRBV19 and TRBJ2-7, the full variable domain is DGGITQSPKYLFRKEGQNVTLSCEQNLNHDAMYWYRQDPGQGLRLIYYSQIVNDFQKGDIAEGYSVSREKKESFPLTVTSAQKNPTAFYLCASSILWGPDYERYFGPGTRLTVT.

Of note for this clonotype: A much larger clone lies one base from this, so it may be a read error. This chain joins TRBV5-1 and TRBJ1-2; 7 nucleotides match TRBD1. Germline CDR1 and CDR2: SGHRS and YFSETQ. The length of the CDR3 is 15 residues. Here the CDR3 DNA reads TGCGCCCGCAGCTTGGCGGGACAGCCGGAGCATGGCTACACCTTC. The encoded protein is CARSLAGQPEHGYTF.

Details on this clonotype: A much larger clonotype is one base distant, so this may be a read error. The conserved closing phenylalanine or tryptophan is absent in this CDR3, likely reflecting a read error. The limits of the CDR3 on the DNA are not certain, so only TCRdb's listed CDR3 is given. The chain combines TRBV5-1 with TRBJ2-5; TRBD1 is the table's D call and was not checked against the DNA. The germline V gene encodes CDR1 SGHRS and CDR2 YFSETQ. Ends included, the CDR3 has 13 residues. The CDR3: CASSLVPSDSLYL.

V gene TRBV2 combines with J gene TRBJ1-5; a possible D gene is TRBD1 (5 bases). With 5 bases removed from V and 0 bases from J, the gap between germline ends came to 8 bases. CDR3 length: 14 amino acids. Germline loops: CDR1 SNHLY, CDR2 FYNNEI. CDR3 sequence: CASSHRGSNQPQHF. In DNA form, the CDR3 reads TGTGCCAGCAGTCATAGGGGTAGCAATCAGCCCCAGCATTTT.

The table lists this clonotype with a few counts. This chain uses TRBV6-1 with TRBJ1-5; 10 bases are shared with TRBD1. CDR3 length: 15 residues. Germline CDR1 reads MNHNS; CDR2 reads SASEGT. V shed 7 bases and J 2 bases; nucleotides not matched to a gene: 5. In DNA, the CDR3 is TGTGCCAGCACCGGGACAGGGGTGGGCAATCAGCCCCAGCATTTT. Translated, it gives CASTGTGVGNQPQHF.

The table lists this clonotype with many counts. The rearrangement links TRBV14 to TRBJ1-1; perhaps TRBD1 as D (6 bases). This CDR3 is built from 19 residues. The germline V gene encodes CDR1 SGHDN and CDR2 FVKESK. The germline V and J ends were trimmed by 0 bases and 3 bases, with 23 bases remaining between them. DNA of the CDR3: TGTGCCAGCAGCCAAGATATGGGTTGGGCAGGGGCGGAAGACACTGAAGCTTTCTTT. Protein sequence: CASSQDMGWAGAEDTEAFF. The variable domain in full, completed from reference TRBV14 and TRBJ1-1, reads EAGVTQFPSHSVIEKGQTVTLRCDPISGHDNLYWYRRVMGKEIKFLLHFVKESKQDESGMPNNRFLAERTGGTYSTLKVQPAELEDSGVYFCASSQDMGWAGAEDTEAFFGQGTRLTVV.